These 28 T cell receptor beta chains were all obtained from the same sample, sequenced in a study of T cell repertoires in ileal Crohn's disease. Stated time point: inflamed ileum from the surgical specimen. The data were produced by immunoSEQ multiplex PCR, yet TCRdb's version contains in-frame clones alone and is incomplete. The sample contains approximately 15,000 clones, 70% to 80% of which appear only once. The sample was ileal tissue. The source is an adult with Crohn's disease.

This clone was seen once. The chain joins TRBV27 to TRBJ2-7; the match to TRBD1 covers 9 bases. J was trimmed by 0 bases and V by 7 bases; bases with no gene match: 13. The CDR3 contains 17 residues. Per the germline V gene, CDR1 is MNHEY and CDR2 is SMNVEV (reference sequence). Here the CDR3 reads CASTEIGGDRDSYEQYF. The CDR3 DNA reads TGTGCCAGCACCGAAATCGGTGGGGACAGGGACTCCTACGAGCAGTACTTC.

This clone has a handful of counts. This chain connects TRBV27 to TRBJ1-6, with D perhaps TRBD1 (5 bases). The CDR3 is 15 amino acids. Deletions cut 0 bases from V and 4 bases from J, with 7 bases between. Germline V gene data show CDR1 as MNHEY and CDR2 as SMNVEV (reference sequence). CDR3 nucleotide sequence: TGTGCCAGCAGTTTATCTGGGGGTTATAATTCACCCCTCCACTTT. It translates to CASSLSGGYNSPLHF.

The V call is TRBV6-1, the J call TRBJ1-5; D gene unclear. This CDR3 region has 15 residues. The germline V gene has CDR1 MNHNS and CDR2 SASEGT. Trimming cost V 1 base and J 5 bases, with 12 bases left between them. CDR3 bases: TGTGCCAGCAGTGAAGTAGGAGGAGCCCATCAGCCCCAGCATTTT. Translating it yields CASSEVGGAHQPQHF.

In this sample, this clone is medium-sized. The chain links TRBV2 to TRBJ1-1; D is ambiguous. Trimming shortened V by 4 bases and J by 0 bases, and 12 bases separated the two germline ends. Germline V gives CDR1 SNHLY, CDR2 FYNNEI. CDR3 length: 15 amino acids. CDR3 nucleotides: TGTGCCAGCAGTGCGTCCAAGGTGGTGAACACTGAAGCTTTCTTT. It is translated as CASSASKVVNTEAFF.

The chain combines TRBV14 with TRBJ1-4; D ambiguous. Trimming removed 4 bases from V and 1 base from J, with 10 bases in between. This CDR3 contains 15 residues. Germline CDR1 and CDR2: SGHDN and FVKESK. The CDR3 is CASSPDGKTNEKLFF. Here the CDR3 DNA reads TGTGCCAGCAGCCCTGACGGAAAAACTAATGAAAAACTGTTTTTT.

The rearrangement joins TRBV9 to TRBJ2-3; TRBD2 is a possible D gene (6 bases). This CDR3 has 15 amino acids. CDR1 is SGDLS and CDR2 is YYNGEE in the germline V gene. Trimming stripped 2 bases from V and 0 bases from J, with 10 bases between. CDR3 coding DNA: TGTGCCAGCAGCGTTGGTAGCGGTAGCACAGATACGCAGTATTTT. This sequence encodes CASSVGSGSTDTQYF.

The gene calls are TRBV4-1 and TRBJ2-1; TRBD2 agrees at 8 bases. Germline lookup yields CDR1 MGHRA and CDR2 YSYEKL. The CDR3 runs 16 residues. With 1 base clipped from V and 8 bases from J, the junction kept 10 bases outside the gene matches. The CDR3 region is CASSQGQGLVSDEQFF. DNA for the CDR3: TGCGCCAGCAGCCAAGGCCAGGGACTAGTCAGCGATGAGCAGTTCTTC.

The chain carries TRBV4-3 and TRBJ2-7; 8 nucleotides agree with TRBD2. Germline-derived CDR1 and CDR2 are LGHNA and YSLEER. The CDR3 spans 15 residues. Trimming cost V 4 bases and J 6 bases; bases outside gene matches: 11. CDR3 nucleotides: TGCGCCAGCAGCCCCACTCCGGGACTAGACTCCGAGCAGTACTTC. It specifies CASSPTPGLDSEQYF.

This clone was detected only a few times. The V gene is TRBV6-1, the J gene TRBJ1-1, with D perhaps TRBD1 (5 bases). V was cut by 7 bases and J by 6 bases, with 12 bases left in between. In germline, CDR1 is MNHNS, CDR2 SASEGT. The CDR3 contains 12 residues. CDR3 amino acids: CASTGAGAEAFF. The CDR3 DNA reads TGTGCCAGCACCGGGGCTGGGGCTGAAGCTTTCTTT.

The chain has TRBV5-6 and TRBJ1-5; D is unclear. The V end lost 4 bases, the J end lost 0 bases, and 11 bases lay between the germline ends. Germline V gene sequence: CDR1 SGHDT, CDR2 YYEEEE. This CDR3 has 15 amino acids. The CDR3 here is CASSPRGTSNQPQHF. CDR3 nucleotide sequence: TGTGCCAGCAGCCCACGCGGAACTAGCAATCAGCCCCAGCATTTT.

By its share, this clone is large. The chain carries TRBV7-3 and TRBJ2-2, with D unresolved. Germline CDR1 is SGHTA and CDR2 is FQGTGA. The CDR3 length is 13 residues. Between the trimmed V and J ends, which lost 5 bases and 4 bases, there was a span of 8 bases. Here the CDR3 reads CASSRLSTGELFF. For the CDR3, the DNA is TGTGCCAGCAGCCGACTTAGCACCGGGGAGCTGTTTTTT.

In DNA, the CDR3 is TGCGCCAGCAGTGAGTACATGAACTATGGCTACACCTTC. The encoded protein is CASSEYMNYGYTF. The chain recombines TRBV10-2 with TRBJ1-2; D is undetermined. The CDR3 covers 13 residues. Germline CDR1 and CDR2: WSHSY and SAAADI. V lost 1 base and J lost 2, with 5 bases in between.

This sequence joins TRBV4-2 and TRBJ1-1; 9 positions agree with TRBD1. The CDR3 runs 17 residues. Germline V gene lookup returns CDR1 LGHNA and CDR2 YNFKEQ. V lost 0 bases, J lost 3 bases, and 8 bases stayed unmatched. CDR3 residues: CASSQETGTGPYTEAFF. For the CDR3, the DNA is TGTGCCAGCAGCCAAGAAACGGGGACAGGGCCATACACTGAAGCTTTCTTT.

The chain carries TRBV11-2 and TRBJ2-5; D unresolved. Germline loops: CDR1 SGHAT, CDR2 FQNNGV. CDR3 size: 14 residues. Trimming stripped 1 base from V and 0 bases from J, with 6 bases between. The CDR3 bases are TGTGCCAGCAGCTTAGTTCTCCACCAAGAGACCCAGTACTTC. Its protein product is CASSLVLHQETQYF.

The gene calls are TRBV6-1 and TRBJ1-5; D call uncertain. This CDR3 region has 15 residues. V lost 0 bases to trimming and J lost 9 bases, with 15 bases between them. CDR1 is MNHNS, CDR2 SASEGT, per germline. This CDR3 reads CASSEAPVLGGPQHF. The CDR3 bases are TGTGCCAGCAGTGAAGCGCCAGTTTTGGGCGGGCCCCAGCATTTT.

This rearrangement joins TRBV7-9 to TRBJ1-1; D is possibly TRBD1 (5 bases). V gave up 7 bases and J gave up 4 bases, with 10 bases separating them. The germline CDR1 and CDR2 sequences are SEHNR and FQNEAQ (reference sequence). The CDR3 is 12 residues long. The CDR3: CASNWGSTEAFF. In DNA, the CDR3 is TGTGCCAGCAATTGGGGGAGCACTGAAGCTTTCTTT.

This clone is categorized as medium-sized. The chain is built from TRBV6-5 and TRBJ1-1, with D uncertain. V was cut by 5 bases and J by 1 base, with 8 bases left in between. Germline V gene sequence: CDR1 MNHEY, CDR2 SVGAGI. The CDR3 totals 13 residues. The CDR3 loop is CASSPPQNTEAFF. The DNA for the CDR3 is TGTGCCAGCAGTCCCCCTCAGAACACTGAAGCTTTCTTT.

The V call is TRBV7-8, the J call TRBJ1-3, with D possibly TRBD1 on 6 matching bases. This CDR3 is built from 14 residues. V was clipped by 5 bases and J by 16 bases, with 24 bases between them. Germline V gene sequence: CDR1 SGHVS, CDR2 FQNEAQ. CDR3 sequence (DNA): TGTGCCAGCAGCATAGGGAGACAGGATCCGACCCGGTATTTT. This codes for CASSIGRQDPTRYF.

The chain carries TRBV6-5 and TRBJ1-5; 12 positions match TRBD1. CDR3 length equals 15 residues. Trimming removed 6 bases from V and 7 bases from J; junction bases left unmatched: 7. Germline V gives CDR1 MNHEY, CDR2 SVGAGI. CDR3 coding DNA: TGTGCCAGCAGCCCGGGACAGGGGGCCGCGCAGCCCCAGCATTTT. Amino acid sequence: CASSPGQGAAQPQHF.

This clone was observed a few times. The chain has TRBV5-8 and TRBJ2-5; 7 bases fit TRBD1. The CDR3 sequence is 16 residues long. Germline V gene data show CDR1 as SGHTS and CDR2 as YDEGEE. V gave up 4 bases and J gave up 0 bases; unmatched junction bases: 9. CDR3 coding DNA: TGTGCCAGCAGCGGACGGTTCGGGACAGACCAAGAGACCCAGTACTTC. Protein sequence: CASSGRFGTDQETQYF.

This clone was recorded only once. The V gene is TRBV27, the J gene TRBJ2-3, with D uncertain. Germline V gene lookup returns CDR1 MNHEY and CDR2 SMNVEV (reference sequence). The CDR3 has 16 residues. V shed 2 bases and J shed 2 bases, with 14 bases lying between them. CDR3 nucleotide sequence: TGTGCCAGCAGTTTAGGTGGGCAGGTCTCCACAGATACGCAGTATTTT. Its translation is CASSLGGQVSTDTQYF.

In this sample, this clone turned up a few times. The chain is built from TRBV15 and TRBJ2-3; D not resolved. The CDR3 runs to 13 residues. CDR1 is LNHNV, CDR2 YYDKDF, per germline (reference sequence). The germline V and J ends were trimmed by 4 bases and 9 bases, with 14 bases remaining between them. CDR3: CATSTISGETQYF. The CDR3 DNA is TGTGCCACCAGCACCATCTCGGGTGAGACGCAGTATTTT. The full variable domain, rest sourced from reference TRBV15 and TRBJ2-3, is DAMVIQNPRYQVTQFGKPVTLSCSQTLNHNVMYWYQQKSSQAPKLLFHYYDKDFNNEADTPDNFQSRRPNTSFCFLDIRSPGLGDTAMYLCATSTISGETQYFGPGTRLTVL.

The V gene is TRBV23-1, the J gene TRBJ2-5; TRBD1 matches at 8 bases. TRBV23-1 is annotated as an ORF whose role is uncertain. CDR3 length equals 17 residues. The J segment lost 9 bases and the V segment lost 1 base, leaving 16 bases of the junction unmatched. CDR3 sequence: CASSQCPGQGSDRAQYF. The DNA of the CDR3 is TGCGCCAGCAGTCAATGCCCTGGACAGGGCAGTGATAGGGCCCAGTACTTC.

The chain has TRBV7-9 and TRBJ2-5, with 8 bases lining up with TRBD2. The CDR3 spans 16 residues. With V trimmed by 3 bases and J by 0 bases, 6 bases remained unmatched. CDR1 is SEHNR, CDR2 FQNEAQ, per germline (reference sequence). The CDR3 loop reads CASSFPERGYQETQYF. The CDR3 region has the DNA TGTGCCAGCAGCTTCCCCGAGCGGGGGTACCAAGAGACCCAGTACTTC.

The genes are TRBV28 and TRBJ2-1; TRBD2 aligns across 9 bases. CDR3 length: 16 residues. Unmatched junction bases numbered 9, after V lost 6 bases and J lost 3 bases. Germline-derived CDR1 and CDR2 are MDHEN and SYDVKM. The CDR3 DNA reads as TGTGCCAGCAGACCCCAAGCGGGAGGTTTCTACAATGAGCAGTTCTTC. It yields the protein CASRPQAGGFYNEQFF.

The chain couples TRBV2 to TRBJ2-5; D may be TRBD2 (5 bases). The CDR3 is 13 amino acids. Germline CDR1 reads SNHLY; CDR2 reads FYNNEI. Trimming cost V 6 bases and J 4 bases, with 12 bases left between them. In nucleotides, the CDR3 is TGTGCCAGCAGCGGGGTATCGGGAGAGACCCAGTACTTC. Translated, it gives CASSGVSGETQYF.

V gene TRBV5-3 combines with J gene TRBJ2-1; the match to TRBD2 covers 11 bases. TRBV5-3 falls under the ORF class, with uncertain function. V shed 5 bases and J 0 bases; nucleotides not matched to a gene: 4. The CDR3 is 16 residues long. The CDR3, as DNA: TGTGCCAGAAGGCGACTAGCGGGGTTCTCCTACAATGAGCAGTTCTTC. Amino acid sequence: CARRRLAGFSYNEQFF.

This clone is termed medium-sized. The rearrangement links TRBV10-3 to TRBJ2-2; D is possibly TRBD1 or TRBD2 (5 bases each). The CDR3 sequence is 15 residues long. Between the trimmed V and J ends, which lost 3 bases and 5 bases, there was a span of 13 bases. Germline V gene data show CDR1 as ENHRY and CDR2 as SYGVKD. The CDR3 protein is CAISERDPRTGELFF. CDR3 bases: TGTGCCATCAGTGAACGGGACCCACGGACCGGGGAGCTGTTTTTT.